The 27 T cell receptor beta chains below were found in one sample sequenced in a study of T cells after yellow fever vaccination. Each CDR3 protein is one row after TCRdb ran MiXCR on the 5' RACE reads. This table holds 250,000 to 400,000 distinct CDR3 sequences, roughly 4% found once. This sample comprised PBMCs, obtained 5 days after the yellow fever booster vaccination. The receptors come from a man younger than 35 who received the YFV17D yellow fever vaccine.

This clonotype was recorded many times. The rearrangement joins TRBV5-1 to TRBJ2-3; possibly TRBD1 or TRBD2 for D (6 bases each). CDR3 length: 16 amino acids. The germline gives CDR1 SGHRS, CDR2 YFSETQ. Trimming stripped 4 bases from V and 5 bases from J, with 20 bases between. In DNA form, the CDR3 reads TGCGCCAGCAGCCCGGGGGCTCCCAGGGCGGAAGATACGCAGTATTTT. Amino acid sequence: CASSPGAPRAEDTQYF.

The rearrangement joins TRBV20-1 to TRBJ2-3; 8 bases fit TRBD1. The CDR3 contains 13 residues. Germline values: CDR1 DFQATT, CDR2 SNEGSKA (reference sequence). The chain's CDR3 is CSLWQGATDTQYF. The CDR3, as DNA: TGCTCACTCTGGCAGGGGGCGACAGATACGCAGTATTTT.

This clonotype was detected only a few times. J is TRBJ2-5 and V is TRBV7-8; D may be TRBD1 (5 bases). Germline lookup yields CDR1 SGHVS and CDR2 FQNEAQ. This CDR3 has 15 residues. The V end lost 4 bases, the J end lost 0 bases, and 12 bases lay between the germline ends. The CDR3 nucleotides are TGTGCCAGCAGCTCCTCGACAGCGTACCAAGAGACCCAGTACTTC. Translating it yields CASSSSTAYQETQYF.

This clonotype was found many times. This chain uses TRBV7-2 with TRBJ2-3; D is uncertain. Trimming shortened V by 6 bases and J by 2 bases, and 15 bases separated the two germline ends. Germline-derived CDR1 and CDR2 are SGHTA and FQGNSA. This CDR3 comprises 15 residues. CDR3 loop: CASSFQYGSTDTQYF. As DNA, the CDR3 is TGTGCCAGCAGTTTCCAGTATGGATCCACAGATACGCAGTATTTT.

This clonotype came up a few times. This chain connects TRBV7-2 to TRBJ2-1; 13 bases are a match to TRBD2. The CDR3 runs 14 residues. The germline V gene encodes CDR1 SGHTA and CDR2 FQGNSA. V shed 5 bases and J 13 bases; nucleotides not matched to a gene: 8. The CDR3 nucleotides read TGTGCCAGCAGCGGACTAGCGGGGGAGCGATATCAGTTCTTC. It encodes CASSGLAGERYQFF.

The genes are TRBV20-1 and TRBJ2-3; D is possibly TRBD1 (6 bases). The V end lost 6 bases, the J end lost 5 bases, and 18 bases lay between the germline ends. This CDR3 has 14 amino acids. Germline V gene sequence: CDR1 DFQATT, CDR2 SNEGSKA (reference sequence). As DNA, the CDR3 is TGCAGTGCCACCCCAGAGGGGGTGGGAGATACGCAGTATTTT. Its protein is CSATPEGVGDTQYF.

This clonotype appeared many times. The gene calls are TRBV20-1 and TRBJ2-7; TRBD1 might be the D (6 bases). Between the trimmed V and J ends, which lost 6 bases and 0 bases, there was a span of 12 bases. Germline assignment: CDR1 DFQATT and CDR2 SNEGSKA (reference sequence). CDR3 length: 13 amino acids. The CDR3 nucleotides read TGCAGTGCCGCAATACAGGGCTCCTACGAGCAGTACGTC. It codes for CSAAIQGSYEQYV.

The chain couples TRBV5-1 to TRBJ1-5; D is unclear. CDR3 length equals 15 residues. Germline values: CDR1 SGHRS, CDR2 YFSETQ. Trimming took 4 bases from V and 4 from J, leaving 15 bases between them. CDR3 bases: TGCGCCAGCAGCCTAGGGCCCGGAGGTAATCAGCCCCAGCATTTT. Residues: CASSLGPGGNQPQHF.

This clonotype was observed many times. The chain employs TRBV15 and TRBJ2-5; D uncertain. Germline V gene lookup returns CDR1 LNHNV and CDR2 YYDKDF (reference sequence). This CDR3 is built from 15 residues. V lost 5 bases and J lost 4, with 17 bases in between. DNA for the CDR3: TGTGCCACCAGCGCACGTAAGGGTTTGGGAGAGACCCAGTACTTC. Translated, it gives CATSARKGLGETQYF.

This clonotype came up many times. This chain uses TRBV20-1 with TRBJ2-3; 11 nucleotides align to TRBD2. The V gene end was trimmed by 6 bases and the J gene end by 6 bases; junction bases not matched to a gene: 11. Germline V gene lookup returns CDR1 DFQATT and CDR2 SNEGSKA (reference sequence). The CDR3 extends over 15 amino acids. CDR3 protein: CSAPRLAGGLDTQYF. The CDR3 DNA sequence: TGCAGTGCCCCCCGGCTAGCGGGGGGTCTTGATACGCAGTATTTT.

This clonotype appeared a few times. The genes are TRBV7-9 and TRBJ2-2; 10 bases are shared with TRBD2. The CDR3 totals 16 residues. The germline gives CDR1 SEHNR, CDR2 FQNEAQ (reference sequence). With V trimmed by 5 bases and J by 6 bases, 9 bases remained unmatched. CDR3 region: CASSPRTSGSAGELFF. The CDR3 coding sequence is TGTGCCAGCAGCCCCCGGACTAGCGGTTCAGCCGGGGAGCTGTTTTTT.

This clonotype has just a few counts. This CDR3 is CAISAAAGTGARETQYF. The CDR3 DNA reads TGTGCCATCAGTGCCGCTGCCGGGACAGGGGCGAGGGAGACCCAGTACTTC. This sequence joins TRBV10-3 and TRBJ2-5; 10 positions agree with TRBD1. V was clipped by 4 bases and J by 5 bases; unmatched bases: 13. The CDR3 totals 17 residues. The V gene's germline CDR1 is ENHRY and CDR2 SYGVKD.

This clonotype occurred a few times. The V call is TRBV20-1, the J call TRBJ2-5, with a weak D call TRBD1 (5 bases). The CDR3 is 13 residues long. The V and J ends lost 1 base and 2 bases respectively, with 8 bases between them. Germline V gene data show CDR1 as DFQATT and CDR2 as SNEGSKA (reference sequence). This CDR3 is CSARGQSQETQYF. CDR3 DNA sequence: TGCAGTGCTAGAGGACAGTCTCAAGAGACCCAGTACTTC.

This clonotype was counted between two and nine times. V gene TRBV2 combines with J gene TRBJ2-5; no clear D gene. Trimming shortened V by 8 bases and J by 3 bases, and 7 bases separated the two germline ends. This CDR3 has 11 residues. Germline V gene lookup returns CDR1 SNHLY and CDR2 FYNNEI. In DNA, the CDR3 is TGTGCCAGCCGCCCCGAAGAGACCCAGTACTTC. Its protein product is CASRPEETQYF.

The sample holds many counts of this clonotype. The chain joins TRBV5-1 to TRBJ1-2; no clear D. Deletions cut 5 bases from V and 4 bases from J, with 12 bases between. The CDR3 totals 13 residues. CDR1 is SGHRS and CDR2 is YFSETQ in the germline V gene. CDR3 in amino acids: CASRESLIYGYTF. The CDR3 nucleotides are TGCGCCAGCAGGGAATCGCTGATCTATGGCTACACCTTC.

This clonotype was seen a few times. This sequence joins TRBV12-3 or TRBV12-4 and TRBJ2-3; TRBD1 matches at 7 bases. Trimming took 7 bases from V and 4 from J; bases not matched to a gene: 5. CDR3 length: 13 residues. CDR3 coding DNA: TGTGCCAGCAACATCGACAGGGCAGATACGCAGTATTTT. Its translation: CASNIDRADTQYF.

This clonotype turned up a few times. The rearrangement links TRBV5-1 to TRBJ1-1, with D possibly matching TRBD1 (6 bases). The CDR3 contains 14 residues. Germline V gene sequence: CDR1 SGHRS, CDR2 YFSETQ. The V and J ends lost 2 bases and 3 bases respectively, with 11 bases between them. The DNA of the CDR3 is TGCGCCAGCAGCTTCACCTCAGGGGACACTGAAGCTTTCTTT. It codes for CASSFTSGDTEAFF.

At least ten counts were recorded for this clonotype. The chain recombines TRBV9 with TRBJ2-1; 10 positions agree with TRBD2. J gave up 10 bases and V 4 bases, and 11 bases lay outside the gene matches. Germline CDR1 is SGDLS and CDR2 is YYNGEE. The CDR3 length is 15 residues. CDR3 sequence reads: CASSPGTSVPREQFF. The CDR3 DNA follows: TGTGCCAGCAGCCCAGGGACTAGCGTGCCGCGCGAGCAGTTCTTC.

The CDR3: CASSWGTGGFNEQFF. The DNA for the CDR3 is TGTGCCAGCAGTTGGGGGACAGGGGGCTTCAATGAGCAGTTCTTC. This chain links TRBV12-3 or TRBV12-4 with TRBJ2-1, with 12 bases that match TRBD1. J lost 6 bases, V lost 4 bases, and 4 bases had no gene match. The CDR3 runs to 15 residues.

The chain uses TRBV4-1 and TRBJ2-7; 10 nucleotides line up with TRBD1. The CDR3 spans 15 residues. Germline CDR1 is MGHRA and CDR2 is YSYEKL. V lost 1 base to trimming and J lost 1 base; unmatched junction nucleotides: 1. For the CDR3, the DNA is TGCGCCAGCAGCCAAGGGGACAGGGGATCCTACGAGCAGTACTTC. Amino acid sequence: CASSQGDRGSYEQYF.

This clonotype was counted between two and nine times. V gene TRBV15 combines with J gene TRBJ1-5; 9 bases are a match to TRBD1. Germline CDR1 reads LNHNV; CDR2 reads YYDKDF (reference sequence). The CDR3 covers 16 residues. V trimming: 3 bases; J trimming: 5 bases; junction bases outside the gene matches: 8. The CDR3 here is CATSSGATGGYQPQHF. The CDR3 region has the DNA TGTGCCACCAGCAGTGGGGCTACAGGGGGCTATCAGCCCCAGCATTTT.

This clonotype was recorded at least ten times. The V call is TRBV7-3, the J call TRBJ2-3; weak D call: TRBD2 (5 bases). Trimming left V 5 bases short and J 2 bases short, with 11 bases between. The V gene's germline CDR1 is SGHTA and CDR2 FQGTGA. The CDR3 length is 14 residues. CDR3 bases: TGTGCCAGCAGCGCCAGCGGTTACACAGATACGCAGTATTTT. This encodes CASSASGYTDTQYF.

There are a few counts of this clonotype. The rearrangement joins TRBV6-6 to TRBJ2-3; D may match TRBD1 or TRBD2 (5 bases each). The length of the CDR3 is 11 residues. The V gene lost 8 bases and the J gene lost 11 bases, with 14 bases spanning the gap. Per germline, CDR1 MNHNY and CDR2 SVGAGI (reference sequence). The DNA of the CDR3 is TGTGCCAGCCGAAACCGGGACCGGCAGTATTTT. Protein sequence: CASRNRDRQYF.

This chain uses TRBV6-5 with TRBJ1-5; perhaps TRBD1 as D (6 bases). Germline CDR1 MNHEY, CDR2 SVGAGI. Deletions cut 6 bases from V and 1 base from J, with 13 bases between. The CDR3 is 15 amino acids. Here the CDR3 DNA reads TGTGCCAGCAGACCACAGGGTGAAAGCAATCAGCCCCAGCATTTT. Translation: CASRPQGESNQPQHF.

V and J are TRBV20-1 and TRBJ2-1; 8 bases line up with TRBD1. With 6 bases clipped from V and 8 bases from J, the junction kept 12 bases outside the gene matches. Germline assignment: CDR1 DFQATT and CDR2 SNEGSKA (reference sequence). The CDR3 is 14 residues long. CDR3 in DNA: TGCAGTGCCGCATGGACAGGGATATGGGATGAGCAGTTCTTC. Its translation is CSAAWTGIWDEQFF.

The chain carries TRBV28 and TRBJ1-5; D is unresolved. The CDR3 is made up of 14 amino acids. V lost 3 bases to trimming and J lost 6 bases, with 12 bases between them. Germline V lookup: CDR1 MDHEN, CDR2 SYDVKM. The CDR3 bases are TGTGCCAGCAGTTTTGGTAGGGTTAGTCAGCCCCAGCATTTT. Translation gives CASSFGRVSQPQHF.

This clonotype has more than one count but fewer than ten. V is TRBV5-1 and J is TRBJ1-4, with a weak D call TRBD1 (5 bases). Germline lookup yields CDR1 SGHRS and CDR2 YFSETQ. The CDR3 spans 16 residues. The ends were cut back, 4 bases at V and 0 bases at J, with 13 bases in the middle. The CDR3 is CASSRGLITTNEKLFF. The CDR3 DNA reads TGCGCCAGCAGCCGGGGACTGATAACAACTAATGAAAAACTGTTTTTT.